These 11 T cell receptor beta chains share one sample of origin, sequenced in a study of blood T cell repertoires in COVID-19. Assay used: immunoSEQ multiplex PCR; TCRdb lists only in-frame clones, some missing. This table has some 100,000 clones, about 86% appearing once. Sequenced: peripheral blood. The receptors here all came from a man aged 50 or older with COVID-19, enrolled during active disease.

The chain employs TRBV28 and TRBJ1-5, with 9 nucleotides matching TRBD1. Looked up from germline, CDR1 is MDHEN and CDR2 is SYDVKM. This CDR3 is built from 13 residues. V lost 6 bases and J lost 6; bases outside the gene matches: 3. The CDR3 loop reads CASRGQGFQPQHF. Written as DNA, the CDR3 is TGTGCCAGCAGGGGACAGGGCTTTCAGCCCCAGCATTTT.

The V call is TRBV4-1, the J call TRBJ1-2; D remains ambiguous. V was pared by 3 bases and J by 8 bases, with 25 bases between. The germline V gene has CDR1 MGHRA and CDR2 YSYEKL. The CDR3 has 17 amino acids. The CDR3 here is CASSHLGTPRAFDGYTF. In nucleotides, the CDR3 is TGCGCCAGCAGCCACCTTGGAACACCGCGGGCGTTTGACGGCTACACCTTC.

The chain is built from TRBV25-1 and TRBJ1-1; D remains ambiguous. The CDR3 extends over 11 amino acids. V dropped 4 bases and J dropped 6 bases, with 6 bases sitting between them. Germline V gives CDR1 MGHDK, CDR2 SYGVNS. The DNA for the CDR3 is TGTGCCAGCAGTGCCGGAGCTGAAGCTTTCTTT. It is translated as CASSAGAEAFF. The complete variable domain, with remaining parts taken from reference TRBV25-1 and TRBJ1-1, reads EADIYQTPRYLVIGTGKKITLECSQTMGHDKMYWYQQDPGMELHLIHYSYGVNSTEKGDLSSESTVSRIRTEHFPLTLESARPSHTSQYLCASSAGAEAFFGQGTRLTVV.

This clone has just a few counts. This chain uses TRBV5-1 with TRBJ2-2; tentative D call: TRBD1 (6 bases). CDR3 length: 16 amino acids. The ends were cut back, 5 bases at V and 4 bases at J, with 18 bases in the middle. CDR1 SGHRS and CDR2 YFSETQ come from the germline V gene. The chain's CDR3 is CASSLVAGAPTGELFF. CDR3 DNA: TGCGCCAGCAGTCTAGTGGCAGGGGCGCCCACCGGGGAGCTGTTTTTT.

The rearrangement uses TRBV24-1 and TRBJ2-3, with D tentatively TRBD2 (5 bases). CDR3 length: 16 amino acids. Trimming shortened V by 3 bases and J by 6 bases, and 18 bases separated the two germline ends. Per germline, CDR1 KGHDR and CDR2 SFDVKD. CDR3 in DNA: TGTGCCACCAGTGATGAGGGCCTCCCGCCACGGGATACGCAGTATTTT. Encoded protein: CATSDEGLPPRDTQYF.

This chain uses TRBV19 with TRBJ2-1, with TRBD1 matching over 9 bases. The CDR3 length is 13 residues. Germline-derived CDR1 and CDR2 are LNHDA and SQIVND (reference sequence). V lost 6 bases to trimming and J lost 7 bases; unmatched junction nucleotides: 4. CDR3: CASRGTGLNEQFF. Written as DNA, the CDR3 is TGTGCCAGTAGAGGGACAGGGTTGAATGAGCAGTTCTTC.

This clone was seen only a few times. The J gene is TRBJ1-2, the V gene TRBV2; D gene unclear. CDR1 is SNHLY and CDR2 is FYNNEI in the germline V gene. V was clipped by 3 bases and J by 4 bases, with 12 bases between them. The CDR3 spans 14 residues. The CDR3, as DNA: TGTGCCAGCAGTGACCTCTATCTTACCTATGGCTACACCTTC. Protein: CASSDLYLTYGYTF. The variable domain in full, with the rest retrieved from reference TRBV2 and TRBJ1-2, is EPEVTQTPSHQVTQMGQEVILRCVPISNHLYFYWYRQILGQKVEFLVSFYNNEISEKSEIFDDQFSVERPDGSNFTLKIRSTKLEDSAMYFCASSDLYLTYGYTFGSGTRLTVV.

The rearrangement joins TRBV15 to TRBJ2-6, with D unclear. Germline values: CDR1 LNHNV, CDR2 YYDKDF (reference sequence). The CDR3 contains 15 residues. Trimming pared 3 bases from V and 0 bases from J, leaving 6 bases between. For the CDR3, the DNA is TGTGCCACCAGCAGCCCCAACTCTGGGGCCAACGTCCTGACTTTC. Amino acids: CATSSPNSGANVLTF.

The V call is TRBV5-1, the J call TRBJ1-2; D unresolved. The CDR3 is 12 residues long. Germline loops: CDR1 SGHRS, CDR2 YFSETQ. Trimming removed 5 bases at V and 4 bases at J, with 9 bases between. CDR3 in DNA: TGCGCCAGCAGTGAAGCTTCCTATGGCTACACCTTC. Translation gives CASSEASYGYTF.

V usage is TRBV6-2 or TRBV6-3 and J usage is TRBJ1-6; D is undetermined. This CDR3 has 14 amino acids. The germline CDR1 and CDR2 sequences are MNHEY and SVGEGT. V was clipped by 6 bases and J by 5 bases, with 11 bases between them. The CDR3 loop reads CASSPGLNNSPLHF. CDR3 sequence (DNA): TGTGCCAGCAGCCCCGGACTGAATAATTCACCCCTCCACTTT.

The rearrangement links TRBV20-1 to TRBJ2-7; D uncertain. CDR1 and CDR2 from the germline V gene are DFQATT and SNEGSKA (reference sequence). V lost 3 bases and J 5 bases, leaving 11 bases between the germline ends. This CDR3 has 12 amino acids. The CDR3 spells CSASYSSHEQYF. The CDR3 nucleotides read TGCAGTGCTAGTTACAGCAGCCACGAGCAGTACTTC.